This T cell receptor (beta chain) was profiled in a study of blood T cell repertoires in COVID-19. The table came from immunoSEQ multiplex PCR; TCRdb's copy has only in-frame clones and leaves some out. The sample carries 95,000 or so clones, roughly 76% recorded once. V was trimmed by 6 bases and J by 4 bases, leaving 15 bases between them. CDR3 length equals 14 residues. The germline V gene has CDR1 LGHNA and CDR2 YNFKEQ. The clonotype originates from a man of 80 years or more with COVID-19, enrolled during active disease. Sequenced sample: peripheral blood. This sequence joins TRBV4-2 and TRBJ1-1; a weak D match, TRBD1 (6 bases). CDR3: CASRSGQGLTEAFF. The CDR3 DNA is TGTGCCAGCAGGTCGGGTCAGGGGCTCACTGAAGCTTTCTTT.